The rows below give T cell receptor beta chains drawn from one sample of a study of cytomegalovirus exposure and HLA in healthy donors. Measured with immunoSEQ multiplex PCR; TCRdb has only the in-frame clones, and not every one. The data hold over 90,000 clones, with more than 70% observed a single time. The specimen was PBMCs. Every receptor here comes from a male donor in good health and CMV-seropositive. Both conserved end residues are part of each CDR3. The order of the fields is J gene, CDR3 length, D gene, V gene, CDR3 protein. A D gene is named only where the DNA matches it firmly.

j_gene: TRBJ2-7
len: 14
d_gene: NA
v_gene: TRBV28
CDR3aa: CASSMTRSPYEQYF

j_gene: TRBJ2-2
len: 15
d_gene: TRBD1
v_gene: TRBV19
CDR3aa: CASSTQGANTGELFF

j_gene: TRBJ2-3
len: 14
d_gene: TRBD2
v_gene: TRBV5-8
CDR3aa: CASRGGYPADTQYF

j_gene: TRBJ2-1
len: 17
d_gene: TRBD2
v_gene: TRBV7-2
CDR3aa: CASSPWASGTGYNEQFF

j_gene: TRBJ1-1
len: 12
d_gene: NA
v_gene: TRBV9
CDR3aa: CASSEGTTEAFF

j_gene: TRBJ2-7
len: 13
d_gene: TRBD1
v_gene: TRBV9
CDR3aa: CASSTQGYHEQYF

j_gene: TRBJ2-2
len: 16
d_gene: NA
v_gene: TRBV28
CDR3aa: CASSSHTTSNTGELFF

j_gene: TRBJ2-2
len: 15
d_gene: NA
v_gene: TRBV18
CDR3aa: CASSPSRDYTGELFF

j_gene: TRBJ2-1
len: 23
d_gene: NA
v_gene: TRBV27
CDR3aa: CASSCGHLITGATPTGSYNEQFF

j_gene: TRBJ2-1
len: 15
d_gene: TRBD2
v_gene: TRBV11-3
CDR3aa: CASSLDLAGFNEQFF

j_gene: TRBJ2-3
len: 17
d_gene: NA
v_gene: TRBV10-3
CDR3aa: CAITRSARGGKADTQYF

j_gene: TRBJ2-7
len: 16
d_gene: NA
v_gene: TRBV21-1
CDR3aa: CASSITRDRGYDEQYF

j_gene: TRBJ1-2
len: 12
d_gene: NA
v_gene: TRBV28
CDR3aa: CASSQTGYGYTF

j_gene: TRBJ2-1
len: 15
d_gene: TRBD2
v_gene: TRBV6-1
CDR3aa: CASTLGASGKDEQFF

j_gene: TRBJ1-2
len: 14
d_gene: TRBD1
v_gene: TRBV28
CDR3aa: CASVPGQGGYGYTF

j_gene: TRBJ2-2
len: 16
d_gene: TRBD2
v_gene: TRBV18
CDR3aa: CASSPTSGGGTGELFF

j_gene: TRBJ2-1
len: 15
d_gene: TRBD2
v_gene: TRBV10-3
CDR3aa: CAISTGTSGYNEQFF

j_gene: TRBJ1-3
len: 16
d_gene: NA
v_gene: TRBV7-3
CDR3aa: CASSLRVRGSGNTIYF

j_gene: TRBJ2-7
len: 15
d_gene: TRBD1
v_gene: TRBV29-1
CDR3aa: CSVEATGIGDYEQYF

j_gene: TRBJ1-2
len: 14
d_gene: NA
v_gene: TRBV6-1
CDR3aa: CASSSTGSIYGYTF

j_gene: TRBJ2-5
len: 14
d_gene: NA
v_gene: TRBV28
CDR3aa: CASSSPGQGETQYF

j_gene: TRBJ2-3
len: 17
d_gene: TRBD2
v_gene: TRBV9
CDR3aa: CASSVALAGGPSDTQYF

j_gene: TRBJ2-1
len: 15
d_gene: TRBD2
v_gene: TRBV12-5
CDR3aa: CASGTGLAGVNEQFF

j_gene: TRBJ1-1
len: 15
d_gene: TRBD1
v_gene: TRBV10-3
CDR3aa: CAISGFSGTGAVAFF

j_gene: TRBJ2-1
len: 15
d_gene: NA
v_gene: TRBV5-6
CDR3aa: CASRTQDNSYNEQFF

j_gene: TRBJ2-7
len: 15
d_gene: TRBD1
v_gene: TRBV25-1
CDR3aa: CASSEAGTGPYEQYF

j_gene: TRBJ2-4
len: 16
d_gene: TRBD2
v_gene: TRBV6-6
CDR3aa: CASRRLAGASKNIQYF

j_gene: TRBJ1-2
len: 16
d_gene: TRBD1
v_gene: TRBV28
CDR3aa: CASSLYSGTGKGGYTF

j_gene: TRBJ2-1
len: 19
d_gene: TRBD2
v_gene: TRBV4-2
CDR3aa: CASSQDKGTSGYFFYEQFF

j_gene: TRBJ2-7
len: 16
d_gene: NA
v_gene: TRBV4-3
CDR3aa: CASSQDLSGPSYEQYF

j_gene: TRBJ2-3
len: 18
d_gene: TRBD2
v_gene: TRBV5-5
CDR3aa: CASSFGTLAGGDTDTQYF

j_gene: TRBJ1-1
len: 14
d_gene: TRBD1
v_gene: TRBV28
CDR3aa: CASVGAGGYTEAFF

j_gene: TRBJ2-6
len: 12
d_gene: NA
v_gene: TRBV6-1
CDR3aa: CASSSGANVLTF

j_gene: TRBJ1-1
len: 13
d_gene: NA
v_gene: TRBV7-3
CDR3aa: CASSLYIGGEAFF

j_gene: TRBJ2-3
len: 16
d_gene: TRBD1
v_gene: TRBV11-2
CDR3aa: CASSFIGQASTDTQYF

j_gene: TRBJ2-1
len: 15
d_gene: NA
v_gene: TRBV7-2
CDR3aa: CASSLVKGVYNEQFF

j_gene: TRBJ1-5
len: 15
d_gene: TRBD1
v_gene: TRBV6-5
CDR3aa: CASSSHTGGEPPQHF

j_gene: TRBJ2-7
len: 13
d_gene: TRBD1
v_gene: TRBV10-3
CDR3aa: CATGQGKTYEQYF

j_gene: TRBJ2-1
len: 16
d_gene: TRBD2
v_gene: TRBV4-3
CDR3aa: CASSQEPSGSGNEQFF

j_gene: TRBJ1-1
len: 15
d_gene: TRBD1
v_gene: TRBV5-6
CDR3aa: CASSDWTGRNGEAFF

j_gene: TRBJ2-7
len: 14
d_gene: NA
v_gene: TRBV27
CDR3aa: CASSFTSMDLEQYF

j_gene: TRBJ2-7
len: 16
d_gene: TRBD2
v_gene: TRBV4-1
CDR3aa: CASSLSLTSGSYEQYF

j_gene: NA
len: 17
d_gene: TRBD2
v_gene: TRBV28
CDR3aa: CASSEPRFSGRRYEQYF

j_gene: TRBJ1-1
len: 14
d_gene: NA
v_gene: TRBV6-6
CDR3aa: CASSYRTEGTEAFF

j_gene: TRBJ2-4
len: 16
d_gene: NA
v_gene: TRBV9
CDR3aa: CASSVTGFGAKNIQYF

j_gene: TRBJ2-3
len: 16
d_gene: NA
v_gene: TRBV5-1
CDR3aa: CASSLDGQGGSDTQYF

j_gene: TRBJ2-7
len: 15
d_gene: TRBD1
v_gene: TRBV9
CDR3aa: CASSVVPGQTYEQYF

j_gene: TRBJ1-2
len: 11
d_gene: TRBD1
v_gene: TRBV20-1
CDR3aa: CSADRVWGYTF